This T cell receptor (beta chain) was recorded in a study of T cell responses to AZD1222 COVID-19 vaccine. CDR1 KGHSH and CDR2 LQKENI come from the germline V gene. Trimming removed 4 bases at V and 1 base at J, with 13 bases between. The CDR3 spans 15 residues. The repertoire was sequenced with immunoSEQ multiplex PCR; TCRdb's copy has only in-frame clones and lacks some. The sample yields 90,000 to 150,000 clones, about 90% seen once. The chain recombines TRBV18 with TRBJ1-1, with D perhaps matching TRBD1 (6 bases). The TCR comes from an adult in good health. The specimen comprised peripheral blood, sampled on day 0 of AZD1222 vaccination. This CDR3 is CASSLGGTKNTEAFF. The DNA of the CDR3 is TGTGCCAGCTCACTAGGGGGGACCAAGAACACTGAAGCTTTCTTT.